This T cell receptor beta chain was identified in a study of blood T cells in healthy people across ages. Isolation yielded PBMCs, at least 7 million per sample, in every case. The authors ran a second PCR of about 6 to 11 cycles using a sample-barcoded 5' primer and a J-beta primer mix. TCRdb re-called the 5' RACE reads with MiXCR, one entry per CDR3 protein. The sample records over 550,000 distinct CDR3 sequences, about 30% being singletons. Germline V lookup: CDR1 KGHSY, CDR2 FQNENV. Unmatched junction bases numbered 8, after V lost 3 bases and J lost 6 bases. The CDR3 has 15 residues. This TCR derives from a woman aged 80 or over in good health. The sample was blood. The chain joins TRBV16 to TRBJ1-5, with 7 positions matching TRBD1. The CDR3 sequence: CASSHSDDRAQPQHF. For the CDR3, the DNA is TGTGCCAGCAGCCACAGTGACGACAGGGCTCAGCCCCAGCATTTT.